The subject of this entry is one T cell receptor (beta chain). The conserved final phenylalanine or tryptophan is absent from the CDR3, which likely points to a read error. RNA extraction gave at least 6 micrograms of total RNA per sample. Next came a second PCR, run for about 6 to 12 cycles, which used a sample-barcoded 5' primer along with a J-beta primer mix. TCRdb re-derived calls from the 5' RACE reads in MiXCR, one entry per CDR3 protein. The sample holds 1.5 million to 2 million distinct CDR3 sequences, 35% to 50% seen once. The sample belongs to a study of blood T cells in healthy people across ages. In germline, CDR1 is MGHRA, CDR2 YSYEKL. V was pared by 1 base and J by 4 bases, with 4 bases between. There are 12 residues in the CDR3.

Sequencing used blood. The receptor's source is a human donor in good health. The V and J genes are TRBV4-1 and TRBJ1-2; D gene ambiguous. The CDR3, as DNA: TGCGCCAGCAGCCAAGGTGTCTATGGCTACACCCTC. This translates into CASSQGVYGYTL.